The 31 T cell receptor beta chains in this list originate from one sample, sequenced in a study of shared clonotypes between healthy human individuals. Only CD45RO-negative cells positively selected for CCR7 counted as naive CD8 cells, so terminally differentiated effector memory CD45RA+ cells were excluded. TCRdb keeps only in-frame clones here, not all; method: immunoSEQ multiplex PCR. The sample shows about 1,800,000 clones, around 96% of them seen only once. Sequenced sample: naive CD8+ T cells sorted from blood. The receptors were sampled from a man aged 18 to 30 in good health.

V usage is TRBV28 and J usage is TRBJ2-5; tentatively, D is TRBD1 (6 bases). The germline gives CDR1 MDHEN, CDR2 SYDVKM. CDR3 length equals 13 residues. Trimming pared 9 bases from V and 5 bases from J, leaving 16 bases between. This chain's CDR3 is CASLPGDTETQYF. Here the CDR3 DNA reads TGTGCCAGTCTACCCGGGGACACGGAGACCCAGTACTTC.

The J gene is TRBJ2-5, the V gene TRBV27; D is possibly TRBD1 or TRBD2 (5 bases each). Trimming removed 4 bases from V and 4 bases from J, with 10 bases in between. Germline V CDR1 and CDR2: MNHEY, SMNVEV (reference sequence). The CDR3 extends over 13 amino acids. CDR3 nucleotides: TGTGCCAGCAGTTCTCCAGGGACAGAGACCCAGTACTTC. Its protein product is CASSSPGTETQYF.

The V call is TRBV27, the J call TRBJ2-3; TRBD2 aligns across 14 bases. J lost 2 bases, V lost 7 bases, and 8 bases had no gene match. From germline, CDR1 is MNHEY and CDR2 SMNVEV (reference sequence). The CDR3 totals 17 residues. Here the CDR3 DNA reads TGTGCCAGCATCTCGGGACTAGCGGGAGCCAACACAGATACGCAGTATTTT. Its protein product is CASISGLAGANTDTQYF.

The chain carries TRBV7-6 and TRBJ2-7; TRBD1 might be the D (6 bases). Trimming removed 0 bases at V and 0 bases at J, with 9 bases between. The CDR3 length is 15 residues. Per the germline V gene, CDR1 is SGHVS and CDR2 is FNYEAQ. CDR3 sequence: CASSLATGFSYEQYF. The CDR3, as DNA: TGTGCCAGCAGCTTAGCAACAGGGTTCTCCTACGAGCAGTACTTC.

The chain recombines TRBV6-5 with TRBJ2-3; D unresolved. The CDR3 contains 12 residues. V lost 4 bases and J 4 bases, leaving 6 bases between the germline ends. The germline V gene has CDR1 MNHEY and CDR2 SVGAGI. The CDR3 DNA reads TGTGCCAGCAGTTCCCGCCCAGATACGCAGTATTTT. Encoded protein: CASSSRPDTQYF.

The V and J genes are TRBV29-1 and TRBJ1-1; the D is unclear. CDR1 and CDR2 from the germline V gene are SQVTM and ANQGSEA. The CDR3 runs to 17 residues. Trimming pared 3 bases from V and 2 bases from J, leaving 22 bases between. CDR3 sequence reads: CSVDFNQVHVVNTEAFF. DNA for the CDR3: TGCAGCGTTGATTTTAATCAGGTTCATGTGGTAAACACTGAAGCTTTCTTT.

Details on this clone: An end of the junction differs from the germline gene, which may be a read error. The chain combines TRBV4-1 with TRBJ2-7; D is ambiguous. Germline V CDR1 and CDR2: MGHRA, YSYEKL. The CDR3 is 15 amino acids. CDR3 sequence: CASSPRFGGVYEQHF. The CDR3 DNA reads TGTGCCAGCAGCCCAAGATTTGGTGGTGTCTACGAGCAGCACTTC.

The rearrangement joins TRBV4-3 to TRBJ2-5; D is perhaps TRBD1 (5 bases). The germline V gene encodes CDR1 LGHNA and CDR2 YSLEER. V lost 0 bases and J 2 bases, leaving 16 bases between the germline ends. This CDR3 spans 17 amino acids. The CDR3 reads CASSQDLAGPVQETQYF. DNA for the CDR3: TGCGCCAGCAGCCAAGATCTGGCAGGGCCCGTACAAGAGACCCAGTACTTC.

The chain joins TRBV7-9 to TRBJ2-7; a possible D gene is TRBD2 (5 bases). The CDR3 totals 12 residues. Trimming removed 5 bases from V and 7 bases from J, with 12 bases in between. Germline V gives CDR1 SEHNR, CDR2 FQNEAQ (reference sequence). The CDR3 nucleotides are TGTGCCAGCAGCCTCACCGGGGAGGAGCAGTACTTC. Translation gives CASSLTGEEQYF.

V and J are TRBV5-5 and TRBJ2-2; D unclear. Trimming pared 7 bases from V and 4 bases from J, leaving 8 bases between. The CDR3 is 12 residues long. Germline V gene data show CDR1 as SGHKS and CDR2 as YYEKEE (reference sequence). The CDR3 bases are TGTGCCAGCGGTTTTTTCACCGGGGAGCTGTTTTTT. Its protein is CASGFFTGELFF.

This sequence joins TRBV19 and TRBJ1-1; D ambiguous. The CDR3 length is 14 residues. Trimming pared 3 bases from V and 5 bases from J, leaving 13 bases between. The germline gives CDR1 LNHDA, CDR2 SQIVND (reference sequence). As DNA, the CDR3 is TGTGCCAGTAGTATCGGCGAGCCGGGAACTGAAGCTTTCTTT. The encoded protein is CASSIGEPGTEAFF.

There are a few counts of this clone. V usage is TRBV10-1 and J usage is TRBJ2-7, with 7 positions matching TRBD1. V was clipped by 0 bases and J by 2 bases; unmatched bases: 4. The CDR3 runs to 15 residues. CDR1 is WNHNN, CDR2 SYGVQD, per germline (reference sequence). CDR3 protein: CASSESRQGAYEQYF. The CDR3 DNA is TGCGCCAGCAGTGAGTCTCGGCAGGGGGCCTACGAGCAGTACTTC.

The chain employs TRBV19 and TRBJ2-7; the D is unclear. V gave up 5 bases and J gave up 3 bases, with 14 bases separating them. From germline, CDR1 is LNHDA and CDR2 SQIVND (reference sequence). The CDR3 is 14 residues long. Here the CDR3 reads CASSAGLGGYEQYF. CDR3 in DNA: TGTGCCAGTAGTGCCGGGTTGGGTGGCTACGAGCAGTACTTC.

The chain carries TRBV15 and TRBJ1-5, with unresolved D. The CDR3 loop spans 12 amino acids. Germline CDR1 reads LNHNV; CDR2 reads YYDKDF (reference sequence). V shed 4 bases and J shed 9 bases, with 10 bases lying between them. The CDR3 region is CATSTNPGPQHF. CDR3 bases: TGTGCCACCAGCACTAATCCGGGGCCCCAGCATTTT.

This clone was recorded once. Other nucleotide sequences in the sample specify the same CDR3. This rearrangement joins TRBV30 to TRBJ2-7; TRBD1 agrees at 7 bases. The CDR3 contains 13 residues. V dropped 2 bases and J dropped 2; count of bases not matched to a gene: 3. Per germline, CDR1 GTSNPN and CDR2 SVGIG (reference sequence). CDR3 loop: CAWSLGQTYEQYF. The CDR3 bases are TGTGCCTGGAGTTTGGGACAGACCTACGAGCAGTACTTC.

In regard to this clone: The sample contains more than one DNA sequence encoding this CDR3. The rearrangement links TRBV30 to TRBJ2-7, with D possibly matching TRBD2 (6 bases). The germline V and J ends were trimmed by 0 bases and 2 bases, with 8 bases remaining between them. The CDR3 runs 13 residues. Germline values: CDR1 GTSNPN, CDR2 SVGIG (reference sequence). CDR3: CAWSVGGTYEQYF. CDR3 nucleotides: TGTGCCTGGAGTGTCGGGGGAACCTACGAGCAGTACTTC.

The chain recombines TRBV6-5 with TRBJ2-7, with D uncertain. V dropped 8 bases and J dropped 3 bases, with 5 bases sitting between them. CDR3 size: 10 residues. Germline CDR1 MNHEY, CDR2 SVGAGI. CDR3 amino acids: CASGIYEQYF. CDR3 nucleotides: TGTGCCAGCGGGATCTACGAGCAGTACTTC.

Here the CDR3 DNA reads TGTGCCAGTAGCCATCCAGGCTCCTACGAGCAGTACTTC. Translating it yields CASSHPGSYEQYF. This sequence joins TRBV7-2 and TRBJ2-7, with D unresolved. V gave up 9 bases and J gave up 0 bases, with 12 bases separating them. The CDR3 runs 13 residues. In germline, CDR1 is SGHTA, CDR2 FQGNSA.

This sequence joins TRBV9 and TRBJ2-1, with D unclear. The CDR3 has 13 amino acids. V was trimmed by 4 bases and J by 5 bases, leaving 10 bases between them. Germline CDR1 SGDLS, CDR2 YYNGEE. CDR3 DNA: TGTGCCAGCAGCCCCCTTGACGACAATGAGCAGTTCTTC. Translated: CASSPLDDNEQFF.

The chain has TRBV5-8 and TRBJ2-3; D is undetermined. The CDR3 runs 15 residues. V lost 0 bases to trimming and J lost 1 base, with 9 bases between them. The germline V gene encodes CDR1 SGHTS and CDR2 YDEGEE. The CDR3 DNA is TGTGCCAGCAGCTTGGGGGAATGGGGCACAGATACGCAGTATTTT. Its translation: CASSLGEWGTDTQYF.

Here the CDR3 reads CASSFSRYGDEQYF. In DNA, the CDR3 is TGTGCCAGCAGTTTTTCCAGGTACGGCGACGAGCAGTACTTC. This chain connects TRBV27 to TRBJ2-7; D remains ambiguous. The CDR3 has 14 amino acids. V gave up 3 bases and J gave up 5 bases, with 14 bases separating them. Germline V lookup: CDR1 MNHEY, CDR2 SMNVEV (reference sequence).

V and J are TRBV5-6 and TRBJ2-1, with TRBD1 as a possible D gene (5 bases). The V and J ends lost 2 bases and 6 bases respectively, with 9 bases between them. Germline V gene data show CDR1 as SGHDT and CDR2 as YYEEEE. The CDR3 loop spans 13 amino acids. CDR3 sequence: CASSLTGINEQFF. DNA for the CDR3: TGTGCCAGCAGCTTAACAGGAATCAATGAGCAGTTCTTC. The variable domain in full, with the rest retrieved from reference TRBV5-6 and TRBJ2-1, is DAGVTQSPTHLIKTRGQQVTLRCSPKSGHDTVSWYQQALGQGPQFIFQYYEEEERQRGNFPDRFSGHQFPNYSSELNVNALLLGDSALYLCASSLTGINEQFFGPGTRLTVL.

The chain uses TRBV19 and TRBJ2-7, with D perhaps TRBD1 (5 bases). Germline CDR1 and CDR2: LNHDA and SQIVND (reference sequence). This CDR3 is 15 amino acids long. Trimming pared 6 bases from V and 1 base from J, leaving 16 bases between. The CDR3 sequence is CASSPGGAGSYEQYF. CDR3 DNA sequence: TGTGCCAGTAGCCCTGGCGGAGCAGGGTCCTACGAGCAGTACTTC. Full variable domain (remainder filled in from reference TRBV19 and TRBJ2-7): DGGITQSPKYLFRKEGQNVTLSCEQNLNHDAMYWYRQDPGQGLRLIYYSQIVNDFQKGDIAEGYSVSREKKESFPLTVTSAQKNPTAFYLCASSPGGAGSYEQYFGPGTRLTVT.

For this clone: Different DNA sequences within this sample yield the same CDR3. The chain has TRBV9 and TRBJ2-7, with 11 positions matching TRBD2. The V gene's germline CDR1 is SGDLS and CDR2 YYNGEE. V trimming: 4 bases; J trimming: 3 bases; junction bases outside the gene matches: 3. There are 14 residues in the CDR3. CDR3 amino acids: CASSPTSGGYEQYF. In DNA, the CDR3 is TGTGCCAGCAGCCCAACTAGCGGGGGCTACGAGCAGTACTTC.

For this clone: This CDR3 is also generated by other DNA sequences in the sample. The rearrangement links TRBV13 to TRBJ2-7, with 9 bases matching TRBD1. Trimming cost V 3 bases and J 5 bases; bases outside gene matches: 2. Germline lookup yields CDR1 PRHDT and CDR2 FYEKMQ (reference sequence). The CDR3 runs 13 residues. The CDR3 is CASSFGTGNEQYF. DNA for the CDR3: TGTGCCAGCAGCTTTGGGACAGGGAACGAGCAGTACTTC.

V and J are TRBV6-1 and TRBJ1-2; 12 bases map to TRBD1. The CDR3 has 17 residues. With V trimmed by 3 bases and J by 4 bases, 9 bases remained unmatched. Germline CDR1 and CDR2: MNHNS and SASEGT. CDR3 sequence (DNA): TGTGCCAGCAGTGAGGGACAGGGGGCGCGGAGTGGCTATGGCTACACCTTC. This sequence encodes CASSEGQGARSGYGYTF.

V usage is TRBV5-8 and J usage is TRBJ2-7, with D perhaps TRBD2 (5 bases). The CDR3 loop spans 13 amino acids. Germline V gene sequence: CDR1 SGHTS, CDR2 YDEGEE. V lost 0 bases to trimming and J lost 4 bases, with 8 bases between them. CDR3 region: CASSLGAGYEQYF. The CDR3 bases are TGTGCCAGCAGCTTGGGGGCGGGTTACGAGCAGTACTTC.

The gene calls are TRBV11-2 and TRBJ1-2; the D gene is possibly TRBD1 (5 bases). The CDR3 is 12 residues long. V was pared by 6 bases and J by 8 bases, with 13 bases between. Germline V gene data show CDR1 as SGHAT and CDR2 as FQNNGV. The CDR3 reads CASSGTGDGYTF. The CDR3, as DNA: TGTGCCAGCAGTGGGACCGGGGACGGCTACACCTTC.

V usage is TRBV4-2 and J usage is TRBJ2-7, with TRBD2 matching over 7 bases. Germline loops: CDR1 LGHNA, CDR2 YNFKEQ. There are 18 residues in the CDR3. V dropped 0 bases and J dropped 3; count of bases not matched to a gene: 14. CDR3 amino acids: CASSQDGTGWEGIYEQYF. CDR3 DNA sequence: TGTGCCAGCAGCCAAGATGGCACAGGATGGGAGGGGATCTACGAGCAGTACTTC.

Only one count was recorded for this clone. The sample contains more than one DNA sequence encoding this CDR3. CDR3 DNA sequence: TGTGCCAGCAGCGTAGGGGGAGCGGGAGACTACGAGCAGTACTTC. Translation gives CASSVGGAGDYEQYF. The chain recombines TRBV9 with TRBJ2-7; 8 bases line up with TRBD2. With 0 bases clipped from V and 3 bases from J, the junction kept 5 bases outside the gene matches. The CDR3 is made up of 15 amino acids. Germline CDR1 and CDR2: SGDLS and YYNGEE.

In DNA, the CDR3 is TGTGCCAGCAGCCAAGGGGTGGGGGAGACCCAGTACTTC. Protein product: CASSQGVGETQYF. The chain joins TRBV6-6 to TRBJ2-5; D possibly corresponds to TRBD1 (5 bases). Trimming removed 6 bases at V and 5 bases at J, with 13 bases between. The CDR3 has 13 amino acids. In germline, CDR1 is MNHNY, CDR2 SVGAGI (reference sequence).